The following is a TCR beta chain sequence with its context. Its antigen is not known. For TCR, cDNA came from 5'RACE template switching, which added a universal primer site and UMIs. Each CDR3 protein gets one entry after TCRdb re-called the 5' RACE reads with MiXCR. In the table there are 350,000 or so distinct CDR3 sequences, roughly 8.3% of which are singletons. The sample comes from a study of T cells after yellow fever vaccination. Across the study: It was SMART-Seq v4 Ultra Low Input that prepared the fractions with low cell numbers.

Trimming cost V 6 bases and J 6 bases; bases outside gene matches: 13. Germline values: CDR1 MGHDK, CDR2 SYGVNS. This CDR3 is 16 amino acids long. Findings and limits, study-wide: The presence of abundant clonotypes contaminating from the bulk population was possible in FACS-sorted repertoires. Weaker overall, the secondary response nonetheless peaked faster (day 5 versus 15).

The V gene is TRBV25-1, the J gene TRBJ2-2; 7 bases are shared with TRBD1. This clonotype was obtained from a man aged 18 to 30 who received the YFV17D yellow fever vaccine. Here the sequenced sample was PBMCs, taken approximately 40 days after the first yellow fever vaccination. CDR3 sequence reads: CASRGNRGGWSGELFF. CDR3 in DNA: TGTGCCAGCAGGGGGAACAGGGGTGGATGGTCCGGGGAGCTGTTTTTT.